The T cell receptor beta chain described here comes from a study of beta chain features in type 1 diabetes. Study outcomes and limitations: Patients' naive, central memory and regulatory TCRB repertoires appeared more alike than those of healthy donors. All four CD4+ subsets from Type 1 diabetes patients carried moderately but significantly shorter TCRB CDR3s.

In germline, CDR1 is SGHNT, CDR2 YYREEE (reference sequence). The ends were cut back, 4 bases at V and 4 bases at J, with 11 bases in the middle. The CDR3 runs to 14 residues. It was via CD45RO/CCR7/CD25/CD127/CD95/CD27 that CD4+ naive, central memory, regulatory and stem cell-like memory cells were sorted. Purity of each sorted population was above 95%. About this clone itself: Its antigen is unknown.

Sequenced material consisted of expressed TCRB transcripts (all of the isolated RNA was reverse transcribed). Sequencing was performed with immunoSEQ multiplex PCR; in TCRdb, only in-frame clones are kept and a portion is missing. Counted here are nearly 700,000 clones, around 15% occurring once; the ten biggest clones make up approximately 0.021%. The TCR comes from a man younger than 35 with type 1 diabetes. This rearrangement joins TRBV5-4 to TRBJ2-2, with D perhaps assigned TRBD1 or TRBD2 (5 bases each). The sample consisted of naive CD4+ T cells from blood. CDR3 amino acids: CASSQGPGTGELFF. The CDR3 nucleotides read TGTGCCAGCAGCCAGGGACCCGGCACCGGGGAGCTGTTTTTT.